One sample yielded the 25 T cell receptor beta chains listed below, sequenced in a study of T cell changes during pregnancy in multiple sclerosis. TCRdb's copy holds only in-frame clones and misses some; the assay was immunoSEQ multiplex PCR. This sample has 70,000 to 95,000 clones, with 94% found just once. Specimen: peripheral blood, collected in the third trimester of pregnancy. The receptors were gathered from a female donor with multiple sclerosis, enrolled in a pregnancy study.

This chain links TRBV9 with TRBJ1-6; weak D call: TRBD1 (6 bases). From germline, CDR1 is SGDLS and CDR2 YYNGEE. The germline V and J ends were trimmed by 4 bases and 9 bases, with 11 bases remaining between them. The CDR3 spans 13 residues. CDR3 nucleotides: TGTGCCAGCAGCATAACACAGGGTTCACCCCTCCACTTT. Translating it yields CASSITQGSPLHF.

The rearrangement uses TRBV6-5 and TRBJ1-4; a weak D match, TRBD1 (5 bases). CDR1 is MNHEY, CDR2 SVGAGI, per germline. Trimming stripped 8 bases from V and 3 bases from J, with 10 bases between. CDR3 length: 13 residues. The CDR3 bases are TGTGCCAGCCAGACAGCACCTAATGAAAAACTGTTTTTT. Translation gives CASQTAPNEKLFF.

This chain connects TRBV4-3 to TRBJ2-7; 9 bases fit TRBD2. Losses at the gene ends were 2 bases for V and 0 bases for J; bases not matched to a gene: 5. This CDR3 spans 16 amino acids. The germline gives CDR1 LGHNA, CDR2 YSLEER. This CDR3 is CASSQSTSGFSYEQYF. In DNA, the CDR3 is TGCGCCAGCAGCCAATCCACTAGCGGGTTCTCCTACGAGCAGTACTTC.

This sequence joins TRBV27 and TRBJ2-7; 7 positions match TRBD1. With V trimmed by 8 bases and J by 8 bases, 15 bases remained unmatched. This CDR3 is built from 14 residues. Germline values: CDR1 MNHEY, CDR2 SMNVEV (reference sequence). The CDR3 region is CASSAGTVGFKQYF. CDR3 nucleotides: TGTGCCAGCTCAGCCGGGACAGTAGGATTCAAGCAGTACTTC.

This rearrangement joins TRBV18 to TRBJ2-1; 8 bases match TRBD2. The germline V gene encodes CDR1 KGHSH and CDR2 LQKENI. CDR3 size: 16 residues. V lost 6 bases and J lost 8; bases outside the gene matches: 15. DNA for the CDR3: TGTGCCAGCTCCCCCTCAAAAGGGACTAGGGTACATGAGCAGTTCTTC. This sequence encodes CASSPSKGTRVHEQFF. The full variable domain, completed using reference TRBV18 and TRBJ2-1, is NAGVMQNPRHLVRRRGQEARLRCSPMKGHSHVYWYRQLPEEGLKFMVYLQKENIIDESGMPKERFSAEFPKEGPSILRIQQVVRGDSAAYFCASSPSKGTRVHEQFFGPGTRLTVL.

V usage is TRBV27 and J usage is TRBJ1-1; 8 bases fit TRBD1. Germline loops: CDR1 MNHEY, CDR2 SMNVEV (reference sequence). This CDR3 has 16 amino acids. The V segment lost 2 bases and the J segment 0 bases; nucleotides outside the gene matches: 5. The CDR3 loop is CASSLLRTGMNTEAFF. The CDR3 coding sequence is TGTGCCAGCAGTTTACTCCGGACAGGGATGAACACTGAAGCTTTCTTT.

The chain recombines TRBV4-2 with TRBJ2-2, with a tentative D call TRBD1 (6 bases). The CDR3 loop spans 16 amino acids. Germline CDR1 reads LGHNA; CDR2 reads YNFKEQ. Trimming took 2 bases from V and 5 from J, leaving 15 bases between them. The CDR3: CASSQYILQGTGELFF. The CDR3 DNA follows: TGTGCCAGCAGCCAATATATCTTACAGGGTACCGGGGAGCTGTTTTTT.

CDR3 protein: CASSPTATLSYNEQFF. CDR3 DNA sequence: TGTGCCAGCAGCCCGACAGCTACCTTATCCTACAATGAGCAGTTCTTC. The chain carries TRBV5-5 and TRBJ2-1; a weak D match, TRBD1 (5 bases). Trimming removed 4 bases at V and 1 base at J, with 15 bases between. The length of the CDR3 is 16 residues. The V gene's germline CDR1 is SGHKS and CDR2 YYEKEE (reference sequence).

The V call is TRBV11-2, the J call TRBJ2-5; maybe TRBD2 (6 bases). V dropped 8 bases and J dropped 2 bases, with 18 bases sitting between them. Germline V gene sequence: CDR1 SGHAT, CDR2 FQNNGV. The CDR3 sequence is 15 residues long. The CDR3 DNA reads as TGTGCCAGCTCCGTAGACGGGACTCCTCAAGAGACCCAGTACTTC. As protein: CASSVDGTPQETQYF.

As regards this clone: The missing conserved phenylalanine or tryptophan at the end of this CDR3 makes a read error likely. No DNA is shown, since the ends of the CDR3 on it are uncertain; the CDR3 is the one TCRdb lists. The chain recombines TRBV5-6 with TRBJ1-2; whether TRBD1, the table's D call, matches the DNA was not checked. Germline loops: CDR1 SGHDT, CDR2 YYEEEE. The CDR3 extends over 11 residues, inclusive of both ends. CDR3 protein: CASSARGTASH.

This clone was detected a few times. CDR3 sequence: CASSYRGGTSPREQYF. The CDR3 bases are TGTGCCAGCAGTTATCGGGGGGGGACTTCTCCAAGGGAGCAGTACTTC. The chain links TRBV27 to TRBJ2-7, with 8 bases identical to TRBD2. After removal of 4 bases from V and 7 bases from J, the junction contained 15 bases not matched to a gene. This CDR3 has 16 residues. Germline V gene lookup returns CDR1 MNHEY and CDR2 SMNVEV (reference sequence).

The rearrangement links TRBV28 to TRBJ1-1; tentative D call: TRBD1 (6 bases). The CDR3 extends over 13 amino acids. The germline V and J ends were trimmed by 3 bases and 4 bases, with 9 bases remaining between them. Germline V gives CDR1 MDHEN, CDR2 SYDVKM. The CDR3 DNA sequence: TGTGCCAGCAGTTTGGCAGGGGCCACTGAAGCTTTCTTT. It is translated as CASSLAGATEAFF.

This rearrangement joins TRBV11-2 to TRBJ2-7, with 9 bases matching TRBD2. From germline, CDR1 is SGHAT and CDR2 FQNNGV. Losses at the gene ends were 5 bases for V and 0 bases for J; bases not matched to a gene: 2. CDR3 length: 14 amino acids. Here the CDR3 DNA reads TGTGCCAGCAGCACGGGACTAGCCTCCTACGAGCAGTACTTC. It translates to CASSTGLASYEQYF.

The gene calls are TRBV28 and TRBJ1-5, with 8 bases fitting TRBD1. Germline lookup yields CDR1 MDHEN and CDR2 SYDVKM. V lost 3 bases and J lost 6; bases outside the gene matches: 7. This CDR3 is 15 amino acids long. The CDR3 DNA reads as TGTGCCAGCAGTTTGGACAGGGTAATAGGTCAGCCCCAGCATTTT. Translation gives CASSLDRVIGQPQHF.

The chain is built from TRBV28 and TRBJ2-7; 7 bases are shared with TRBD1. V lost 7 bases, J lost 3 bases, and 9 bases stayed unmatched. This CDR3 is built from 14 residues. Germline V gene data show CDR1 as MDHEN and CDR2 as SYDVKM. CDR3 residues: CASISDRDDYEQYF. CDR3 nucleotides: TGTGCCAGCATTTCAGACAGGGATGACTACGAGCAGTACTTC.

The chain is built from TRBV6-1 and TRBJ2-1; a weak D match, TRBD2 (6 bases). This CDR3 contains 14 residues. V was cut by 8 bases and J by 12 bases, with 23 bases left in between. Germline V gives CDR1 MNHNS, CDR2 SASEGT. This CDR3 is CASGYSRLVTGQFF. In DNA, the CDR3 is TGTGCCAGCGGGTATTCTAGACTAGTCACCGGGCAGTTCTTC.

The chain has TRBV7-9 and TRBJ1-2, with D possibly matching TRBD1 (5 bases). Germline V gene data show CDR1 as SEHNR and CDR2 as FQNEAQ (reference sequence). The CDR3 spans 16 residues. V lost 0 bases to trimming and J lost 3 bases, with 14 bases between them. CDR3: CASSLALTGDDYGYTF. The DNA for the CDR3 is TGTGCCAGCAGCTTAGCGCTGACGGGGGACGACTATGGCTACACCTTC.

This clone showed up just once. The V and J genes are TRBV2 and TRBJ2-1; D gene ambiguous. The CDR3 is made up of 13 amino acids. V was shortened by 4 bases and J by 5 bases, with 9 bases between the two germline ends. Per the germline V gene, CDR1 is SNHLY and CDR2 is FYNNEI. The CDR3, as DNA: TGTGCCAGCAGTGCTATTTCCCACAATGAGCAGTTCTTC. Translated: CASSAISHNEQFF.

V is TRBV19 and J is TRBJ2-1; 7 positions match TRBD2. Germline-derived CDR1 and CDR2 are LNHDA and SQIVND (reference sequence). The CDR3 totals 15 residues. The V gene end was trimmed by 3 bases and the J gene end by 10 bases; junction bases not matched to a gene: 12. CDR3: CASSISGPPRREQFF. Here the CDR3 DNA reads TGTGCCAGTAGTATTAGCGGGCCTCCCCGGCGGGAGCAGTTCTTC.

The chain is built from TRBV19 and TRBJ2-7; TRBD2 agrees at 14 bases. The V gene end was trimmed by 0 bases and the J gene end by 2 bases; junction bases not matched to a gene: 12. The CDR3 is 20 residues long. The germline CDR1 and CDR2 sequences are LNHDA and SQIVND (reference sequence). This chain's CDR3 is CASSIDRAGTSGSHTYEQYF. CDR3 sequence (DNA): TGTGCCAGTAGTATAGATCGCGCGGGGACTAGCGGGAGTCACACCTACGAGCAGTACTTC.

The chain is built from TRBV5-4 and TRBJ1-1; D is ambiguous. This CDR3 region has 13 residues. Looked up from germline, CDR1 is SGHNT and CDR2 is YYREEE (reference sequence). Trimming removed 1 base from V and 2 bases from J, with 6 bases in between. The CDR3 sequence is CASSLPSNTEAFF. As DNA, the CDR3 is TGTGCCAGCAGCTTGCCTAGTAACACTGAAGCTTTCTTT.

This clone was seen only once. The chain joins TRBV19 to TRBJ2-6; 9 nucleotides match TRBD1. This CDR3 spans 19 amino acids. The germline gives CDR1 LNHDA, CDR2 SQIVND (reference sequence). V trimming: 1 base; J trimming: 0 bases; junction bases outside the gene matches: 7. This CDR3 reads CASSIGTGVVGSGANVLTF. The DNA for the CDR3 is TGTGCCAGTAGTATAGGGACAGGGGTTGTCGGCTCTGGGGCCAACGTCCTGACTTTC.

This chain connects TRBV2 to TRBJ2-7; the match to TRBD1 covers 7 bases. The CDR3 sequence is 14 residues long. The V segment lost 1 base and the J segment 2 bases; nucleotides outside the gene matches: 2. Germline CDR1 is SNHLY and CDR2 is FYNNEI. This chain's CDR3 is CASSEGTGPYEQYF. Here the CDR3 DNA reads TGTGCCAGCAGTGAAGGGACAGGACCCTACGAGCAGTACTTC. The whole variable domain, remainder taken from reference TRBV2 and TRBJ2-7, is EPEVTQTPSHQVTQMGQEVILRCVPISNHLYFYWYRQILGQKVEFLVSFYNNEISEKSEIFDDQFSVERPDGSNFTLKIRSTKLEDSAMYFCASSEGTGPYEQYFGPGTRLTVT.

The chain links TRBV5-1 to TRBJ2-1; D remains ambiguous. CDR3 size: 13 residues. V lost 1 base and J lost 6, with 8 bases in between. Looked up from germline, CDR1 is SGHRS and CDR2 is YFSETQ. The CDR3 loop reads CASSLNPRNEQFF. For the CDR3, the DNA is TGCGCCAGCAGCTTGAATCCGCGCAATGAGCAGTTCTTC.

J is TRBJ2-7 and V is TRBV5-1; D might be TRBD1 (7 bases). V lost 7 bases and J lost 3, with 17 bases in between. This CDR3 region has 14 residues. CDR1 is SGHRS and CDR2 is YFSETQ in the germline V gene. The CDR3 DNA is TGCGCCAGCTCCGCAGGGGGGCTGCACTACGAGCAGTACTTC. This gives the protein CASSAGGLHYEQYF. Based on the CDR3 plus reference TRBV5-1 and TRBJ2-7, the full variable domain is KAGVTQTPRYLIKTRGQQVTLSCSPISGHRSVSWYQQTPGQGLQFLFEYFSETQRNKGNFPGRFSGRQFSNSRSEMNVSTLELGDSALYLCASSAGGLHYEQYFGPGTRLTVT.